The clone carrying this TCR beta chain was recorded at least ten times. The antigen is undetermined. The source of the sample is a study of blood T cells in healthy people across ages. Regarding the study as a whole: TCR beta diversity per million T cells fell roughly linearly with age.

For the second PCR, which ran for 7 to 11 cycles, a sample-barcoded 5' primer and a J-beta primer mix were used. TCRdb independently ran MiXCR on the 5' RACE reads; one entry per CDR3 protein. Of 870,000 or so distinct CDR3 sequences listed, under 30% are singletons. Germline CDR1 is SEHNR and CDR2 is FQNEAQ (reference sequence). J lost 5 bases, V lost 5 bases, and 10 bases had no gene match. CDR3 length: 15 amino acids. Material: blood. The clonotype comes from an elderly woman in good health. The genes are TRBV7-9 and TRBJ2-7; 9 nucleotides match TRBD2. The CDR3: CASSTRLADSNEQYF. CDR3 nucleotides: TGTGCCAGCAGCACCCGACTAGCGGATAGCAACGAGCAGTACTTC.